Described below is a single TCR beta chain sequence and its context. Its antigen remains unidentified. The data are from a study of cytomegalovirus exposure and HLA in healthy donors. Broader study findings: As a later analysis revealed, most CMV-associated TCR beta chains appeared HLA-restricted. An Asian-associated ancestry cluster reportedly showed fewer N-insertions than the approximately 700-donor mean in a later analysis. Accounts indicate the classifier identified cytomegalovirus status with strong specificity and sensitivity. Most observed TCR sequences were rare, whereas some public TCRs were detected in many donors.

Primers included in the PCR were 60 Vbeta and 13 Jbeta primers. The repertoire was sequenced with immunoSEQ multiplex PCR; TCRdb's copy has only in-frame clones and lacks some. The sample shows 100,000 to 150,000 clones, approximately 72% of them seen only once. The CDR3 runs 17 residues. The receptor's source is a woman aged 45-60 years in good health and CMV-seropositive. The source material was PBMCs. The chain is built from TRBV21-1 and TRBJ1-6; TRBD1 is taken as the D call from the table, unchecked against the DNA. TRBV21-1 is annotated as a pseudogene. CDR3 protein: CASSKAVRGTSHSPLHF. The CDR3 bases are TGTGCCAGCAGCAAAGCTGTTAGGGGGACAAGCCATTCACCCCTCCACTTT.